These T cell receptor beta chains were read from a single sample in a study of blood T cell repertoires in COVID-19. Produced via immunoSEQ multiplex PCR; TCRdb's table is partial and in-frame only. The sample yields around 70,000 clones, around 91% seen once. Sequenced sample: peripheral blood. The receptors shown here come from a human donor in a cohort sampled during active COVID-19. The CDR3 runs from the conserved cysteine through the conserved F or W. The order of the fields is V gene, D gene, J gene, clone size, CDR3 protein, CDR3 DNA. The D gene is left open where the match is weak. Clone size is not always given. Where it is, it says once, few, many or a class for expanded clones.

>TRBV11-2|.|TRBJ2-7|once
CASSTGDGWEQYF
TGTGCCAGCAGCACGGGGGATGGTTGGGAGCAGTACTTC
>TRBV5-1|TRBD1|TRBJ1-2|.
CASSDDRGRFNYGYTF
TGCGCCAGCAGCGACGACAGGGGGCGATTTAACTATGGCTACACCTTC
>TRBV5-6|.|TRBJ2-7|few
CASSLGATLLYEQYF
TGTGCCAGCAGCTTGGGGGCGACCCTACTCTACGAGCAGTACTTC
>TRBV12-3/TRBV12-4|.|TRBJ1-5|.
CASSFGGSQPQHF
TGTGCCAGCAGTTTCGGGGGGTCTCAGCCCCAGCATTTT
>TRBV5-1|.|TRBJ2-3|.
CASTYLDKGPDTQYF
TGCGCCAGCACCTACCTGGACAAGGGCCCAGATACGCAGTATTTT
>TRBV11-3|.|TRBJ2-7|.
CASSREYEQYF
TGTGCCAGCAGCCGCGAATACGAGCAGTACTTC
>TRBV6-5|TRBD2|TRBJ2-7|.
CASRPPLAGVYEQYF
TGTGCCAGCAGACCGCCCCTAGCGGGGGTCTACGAGCAGTACTTC
>TRBV5-1|TRBD1|TRBJ2-7|.
CASSDRTGPYEQYF
TGCGCCAGCAGCGACAGGACAGGGCCCTACGAGCAGTACTTC
>TRBV7-2|TRBD2|TRBJ2-3|.
CASSLVAGGISTDTQYF
TGTGCCAGCAGCTTAGTCGCGGGGGGTATTTCTACAGATACGCAGTATTTT
>TRBV18|TRBD2|TRBJ2-7|.
CASSPEAGARYEQYF
TGTGCCAGCTCACCGGAAGCGGGGGCGCGGTACGAGCAGTACTTC
>TRBV6-1|.|TRBJ2-3|.
CASSESGSTDTQYF
TGTGCCAGCAGTGAATCGGGATCAACAGATACGCAGTATTTT
>TRBV5-6|.|TRBJ2-1|.
CASRDRLLYNEQFF
TGTGCCAGCAGGGACAGATTACTCTACAATGAGCAGTTCTTC
>TRBV10-3|TRBD1|TRBJ1-4|.
CAISESDRGNEKLFF
TGTGCCATCAGTGAGTCTGACAGGGGAAATGAAAAACTGTTTTTT
>TRBV2|TRBD1|TRBJ1-2|.
CAGRGGQGYYGYTF
TGTGCTGGCCGGGGAGGACAGGGGTACTATGGCTACACCTTC
>TRBV6-5|.|TRBJ1-3|few
CASSYSRRERGNTIYF
TGTGCCAGCAGTTACTCCCGAAGGGAGAGGGGAAACACCATATATTTT
>TRBV19|TRBD1|TRBJ1-3|.
CASSMGQTSGNTIYF
TGTGCCAGTAGTATGGGACAGACTTCTGGAAACACCATATATTTT
>TRBV11-2|.|TRBJ2-1|.
CASSPRGNNEQFF
TGTGCCAGCAGCCCAAGAGGGAACAATGAGCAGTTCTTC
>TRBV5-1|.|TRBJ2-5|.
CASSLQWRETQYF
TGCGCCAGCAGCCTACAGTGGCGAGAGACCCAGTACTTC
>TRBV20-1|TRBD1|TRBJ1-2|.
CSAPTGDGYTF
TGCAGTGCTCCTACAGGGGATGGCTACACCTTC
>TRBV5-5|.|TRBJ2-7|.
CASSWVQELASYEQYF
TGTGCCAGCAGCTGGGTCCAAGAACTAGCCTCGTACGAGCAGTACTTC
>TRBV5-6|.|TRBJ1-5|.
CASSSIWGDQPQHF
TGTGCCAGCAGCTCAATTTGGGGGGACCAGCCCCAGCATTTT
>TRBV11-2|.|TRBJ1-2|.
CASSFVANNGYTF
TGTGCCAGCAGCTTTGTCGCCAACAATGGCTACACCTTC
>TRBV27|TRBD1|TRBJ2-7|.
CASSLKVGGNEQYF
TGTGCCAGCAGTTTAAAGGTAGGGGGCAACGAGCAGTACTTC
>TRBV7-9|TRBD1|TRBJ1-2|.
CASSLVLTGDKGYTF
TGTGCCAGCAGCTTGGTACTGACAGGGGATAAGGGCTACACCTTC
>TRBV4-3|TRBD1|TRBJ1-6|.
CASSRGQENSPLHF
TGCGCCAGCAGCCGGGGACAGGAAAATTCACCCCTCCACTTT
>TRBV24-1|.|TRBJ1-1|.
CATQGGPNTEAFF
TGTGCCACCCAAGGAGGCCCTAACACTGAAGCTTTCTTT
>TRBV7-2|TRBD2|TRBJ2-7|.
CASSYSSGVYYEQYF
TGTGCCAGCAGCTACTCTAGCGGGGTTTACTACGAGCAGTACTTC
>TRBV9|.|TRBJ1-1|.
CASSKTGQPNTEAFF
TGTGCCAGCAGCAAGACCGGACAGCCGAACACTGAAGCTTTCTTT
>TRBV12-3/TRBV12-4|.|TRBJ1-5|.
CASSFQGDQPQHF
TGTGCCAGCAGTTTCCAGGGCGATCAGCCCCAGCATTTT
>TRBV10-3|TRBD1|TRBJ2-2|.
CAISEVGTGGAGELFF
TGTGCCATCAGTGAGGTGGGGACAGGGGGAGCCGGGGAGCTGTTTTTT